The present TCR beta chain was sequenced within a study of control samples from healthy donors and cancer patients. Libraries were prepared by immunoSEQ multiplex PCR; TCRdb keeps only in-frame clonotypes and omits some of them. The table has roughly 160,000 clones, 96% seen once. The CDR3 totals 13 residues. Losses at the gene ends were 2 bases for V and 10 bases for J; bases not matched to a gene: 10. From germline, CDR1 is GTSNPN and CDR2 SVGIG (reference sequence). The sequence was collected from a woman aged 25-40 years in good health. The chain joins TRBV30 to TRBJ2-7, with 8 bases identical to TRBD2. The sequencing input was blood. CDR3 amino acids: CAWSLSGRREQYF. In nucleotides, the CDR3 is TGTGCCTGGAGTCTAAGCGGGAGACGGGAACAGTACTTC.